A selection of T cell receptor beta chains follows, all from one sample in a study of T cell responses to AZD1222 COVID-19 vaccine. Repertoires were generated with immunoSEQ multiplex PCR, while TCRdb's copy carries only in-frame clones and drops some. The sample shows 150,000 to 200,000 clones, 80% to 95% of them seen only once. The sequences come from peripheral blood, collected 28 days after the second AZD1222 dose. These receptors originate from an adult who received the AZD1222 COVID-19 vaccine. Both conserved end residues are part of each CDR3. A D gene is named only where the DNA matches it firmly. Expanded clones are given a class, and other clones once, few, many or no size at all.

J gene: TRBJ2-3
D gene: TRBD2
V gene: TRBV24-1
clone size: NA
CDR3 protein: CATSEGPYTSGRTTDTQYF
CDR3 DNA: TGTGCCACCAGTGAGGGGCCCTACACTAGCGGGAGGACCACAGATACGCAGTATTTT

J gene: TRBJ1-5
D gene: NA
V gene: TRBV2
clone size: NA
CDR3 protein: CASSDNPGEYSNQPQHF
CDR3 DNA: TGTGCCAGCAGTGATAATCCAGGGGAATATAGCAATCAGCCCCAGCATTTT

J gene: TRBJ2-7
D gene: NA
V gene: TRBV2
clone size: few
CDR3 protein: CASKVTGTLEQYF
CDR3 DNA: TGTGCCAGCAAGGTGACGGGAACTCTTGAGCAGTACTTC

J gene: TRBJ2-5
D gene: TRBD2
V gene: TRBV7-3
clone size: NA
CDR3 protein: CASSLNGTSGPGGETQYF
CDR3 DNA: TGTGCCAGCAGCTTAAATGGGACTAGCGGCCCGGGGGGAGAGACCCAGTACTTC

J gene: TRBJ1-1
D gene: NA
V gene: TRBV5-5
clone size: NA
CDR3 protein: CASSSPQGTLGTEAFF
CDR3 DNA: TGTGCCAGCAGCTCACCTCAGGGGACTCTGGGAACTGAAGCTTTCTTT

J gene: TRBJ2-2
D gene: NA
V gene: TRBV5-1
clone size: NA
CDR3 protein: CASSLGQTNTGELFF
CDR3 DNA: TGCGCCAGCAGCTTGGGACAGACCAACACCGGGGAGCTGTTTTTT

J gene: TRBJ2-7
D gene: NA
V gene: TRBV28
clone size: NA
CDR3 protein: CASRPPLDTYEQYF
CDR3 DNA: TGTGCCAGCAGACCTCCCCTGGACACCTACGAGCAGTACTTC

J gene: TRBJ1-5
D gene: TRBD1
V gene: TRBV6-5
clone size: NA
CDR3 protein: CASRDREGQPQHF
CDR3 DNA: TGTGCCAGCCGGGACAGGGAGGGTCAGCCCCAGCATTTT

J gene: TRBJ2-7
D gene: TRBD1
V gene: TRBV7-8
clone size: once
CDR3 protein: CASSLALTQGTYEQYF
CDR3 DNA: TGTGCCAGCAGCTTGGCGCTAACACAGGGGACCTACGAGCAGTACTTC

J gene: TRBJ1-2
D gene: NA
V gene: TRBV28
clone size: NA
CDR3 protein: CASSLRYGYTF
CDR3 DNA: TGTGCCAGCAGTTTAAGATATGGCTACACCTTC

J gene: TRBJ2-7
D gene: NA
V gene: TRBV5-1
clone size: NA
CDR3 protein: CASSLEATHYEQYF
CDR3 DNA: TGCGCCAGCAGCTTGGAGGCGACACACTACGAGCAGTACTTC

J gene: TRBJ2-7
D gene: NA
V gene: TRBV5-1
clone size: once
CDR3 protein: CASSLQGVSSYEQYF
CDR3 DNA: TGCGCCAGCAGCTTACAAGGGGTCAGCTCCTACGAGCAGTACTTC

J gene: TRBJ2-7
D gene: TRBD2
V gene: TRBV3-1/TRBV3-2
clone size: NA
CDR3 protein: CASSLGLVQSSYEQYF
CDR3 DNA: TGTGCCAGCAGCCTCGGACTAGTCCAGAGCTCCTACGAGCAGTACTTC

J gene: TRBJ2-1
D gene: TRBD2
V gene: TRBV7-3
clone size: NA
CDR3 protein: CASSLKGGKGGYNEQFF
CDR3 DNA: TGTGCCAGCAGCTTAAAAGGCGGGAAGGGAGGGTACAATGAGCAGTTCTTC

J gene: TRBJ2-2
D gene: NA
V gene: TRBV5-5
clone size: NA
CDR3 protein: CASSPRDTGELFF
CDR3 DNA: TGTGCCAGCAGTCCCCGGGACACCGGGGAGCTGTTTTTT

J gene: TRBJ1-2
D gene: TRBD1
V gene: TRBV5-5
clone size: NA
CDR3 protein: CASSAGGGYGYTF
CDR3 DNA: TGTGCCAGCAGCGCAGGGGGCGGCTATGGCTACACCTTC

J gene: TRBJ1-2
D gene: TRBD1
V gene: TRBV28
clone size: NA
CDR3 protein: CASRTGVGYGYTF
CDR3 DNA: TGTGCCAGCAGGACAGGGGTAGGGTATGGCTACACCTTC

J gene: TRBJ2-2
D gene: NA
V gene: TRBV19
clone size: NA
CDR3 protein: CASSSTASNRELFF
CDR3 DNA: TGTGCCAGTAGTTCGACCGCTAGTAACCGGGAGCTGTTTTTT

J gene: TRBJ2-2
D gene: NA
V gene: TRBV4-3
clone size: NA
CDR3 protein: CASSQGGQHTGELFF
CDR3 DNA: TGCGCCAGCAGCCAAGGCGGGCAGCACACCGGGGAGCTGTTTTTT

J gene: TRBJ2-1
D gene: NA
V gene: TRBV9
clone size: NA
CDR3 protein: CASSPDAGAHYNEQFF
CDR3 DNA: TGTGCCAGCAGCCCAGACGCGGGGGCCCACTACAATGAGCAGTTCTTC

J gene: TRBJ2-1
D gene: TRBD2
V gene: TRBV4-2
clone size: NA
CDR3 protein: CASSQEAGTNNEQFF
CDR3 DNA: TGTGCCAGCAGCCAAGAAGCAGGGACTAACAATGAGCAGTTCTTC

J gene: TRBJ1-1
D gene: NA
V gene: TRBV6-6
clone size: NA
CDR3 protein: CASSYSHTEAFF
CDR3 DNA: TGTGCCAGCAGTTACTCGCACACTGAAGCTTTCTTT

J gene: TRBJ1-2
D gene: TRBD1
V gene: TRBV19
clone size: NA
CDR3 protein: CTSINTDRVYGYTF
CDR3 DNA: TGTACCAGTATAAACACGGACAGGGTGTATGGCTACACCTTC

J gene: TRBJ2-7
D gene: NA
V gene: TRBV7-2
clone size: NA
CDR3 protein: CASSLAPTYEQYF
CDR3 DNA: TGTGCCAGCAGCTTAGCACCCACGTACGAGCAGTACTTC

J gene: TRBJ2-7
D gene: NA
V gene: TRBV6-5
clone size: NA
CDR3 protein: CASGEVVALYF
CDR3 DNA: TGTGCCTCCGGGGAGGTAGTGGCGTTGTACTTC

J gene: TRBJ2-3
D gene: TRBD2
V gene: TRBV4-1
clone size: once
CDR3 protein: CASSQIPSGSTDTQYF
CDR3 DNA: TGCGCCAGCAGCCAAATACCTAGCGGGAGCACAGATACGCAGTATTTT

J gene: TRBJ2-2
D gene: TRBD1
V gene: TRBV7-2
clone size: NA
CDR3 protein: CASSLQTGATLFF
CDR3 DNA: TGTGCCAGCAGCTTACAGACAGGGGCCACGCTGTTTTTT

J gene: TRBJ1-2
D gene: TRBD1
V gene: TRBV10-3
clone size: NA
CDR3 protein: CAISESTGGLGYTF
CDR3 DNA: TGTGCCATCAGTGAGTCCACAGGGGGGCTTGGCTACACCTTC

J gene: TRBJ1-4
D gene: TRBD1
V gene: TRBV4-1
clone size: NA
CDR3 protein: CASSQVGTGDMVFF
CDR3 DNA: TGCGCCAGCAGCCAAGTTGGGACAGGGGATATGGTGTTTTTT

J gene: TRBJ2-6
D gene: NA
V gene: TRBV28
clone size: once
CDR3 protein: CASFTSGTGANVLTF
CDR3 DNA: TGTGCCAGCTTCACCTCAGGTACTGGGGCCAACGTCCTGACTTTC

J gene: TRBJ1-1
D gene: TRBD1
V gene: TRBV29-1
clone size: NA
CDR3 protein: CSVRTGGNTEAFF
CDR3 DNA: TGCAGCGTACGGACAGGGGGGAACACTGAAGCTTTCTTT

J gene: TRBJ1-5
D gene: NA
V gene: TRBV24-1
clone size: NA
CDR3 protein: CATMGGANQPQHF
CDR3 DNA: TGTGCCACCATGGGAGGGGCAAATCAGCCCCAGCATTTT

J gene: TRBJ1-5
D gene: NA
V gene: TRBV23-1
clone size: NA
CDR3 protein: CASGPGNQPQHF
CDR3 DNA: TGCGCCAGCGGTCCAGGCAATCAGCCCCAGCATTTT

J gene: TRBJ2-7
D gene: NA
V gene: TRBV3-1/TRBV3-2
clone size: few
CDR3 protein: CASSQVRYEQYF
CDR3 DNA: TGTGCCAGCAGCCAAGTCAGGTACGAGCAGTACTTC

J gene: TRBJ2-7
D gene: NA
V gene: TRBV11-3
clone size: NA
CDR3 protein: CASSPRDPRGVEEQYF
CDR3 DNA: TGTGCCAGCAGCCCGCGTGACCCCCGAGGTGTTGAAGAGCAGTACTTC